These 29 T cell receptor beta chains share one sample of origin, sequenced in a study of blood T cell repertoires in COVID-19. TCRdb's table, derived via immunoSEQ multiplex PCR, lists solely in-frame clones and lacks some. The sample includes around 180,000 clones, around 72% of them seen just once. Sequenced sample: peripheral blood. Receptors originate from an elderly woman with acute or convalescent COVID-19.

This sequence joins TRBV7-2 and TRBJ2-5, with 7 nucleotides matching TRBD2. After removal of 2 bases from V and 5 bases from J, the junction contained 5 bases not matched to a gene. Germline CDR1 is SGHTA and CDR2 is FQGNSA. The CDR3 has 14 residues. The CDR3 region is CASSLLAVQETQYF. CDR3 coding DNA: TGTGCCAGCAGCTTACTAGCGGTACAGGAGACCCAGTACTTC.

This chain links TRBV5-4 with TRBJ2-5, with TRBD1 identical over 9 bases. After removal of 1 base from V and 3 bases from J, the junction contained 1 base not matched to a gene. This CDR3 region has 14 residues. Germline V gene sequence: CDR1 SGHNT, CDR2 YYREEE (reference sequence). CDR3 sequence reads: CASSLTGGEETQYF. In DNA form, the CDR3 reads TGTGCCAGCAGCTTGACAGGGGGCGAAGAGACCCAGTACTTC.

V and J are TRBV29-1 and TRBJ2-6; weak D call: TRBD2 (6 bases). The germline V gene encodes CDR1 SQVTM and CDR2 ANQGSEA. Trimming pared 4 bases from V and 3 bases from J, leaving 16 bases between. The CDR3 is made up of 16 amino acids. As DNA, the CDR3 is TGCAGCGTTGTAGGCGGGGCAGTCGGTGGGGCCAACGTCCTGACTTTC. Protein sequence: CSVVGGAVGGANVLTF.

V gene TRBV29-1 combines with J gene TRBJ1-5; 7 bases match TRBD1. CDR3 length equals 12 residues. The trim removed 6 bases at V and 5 bases at J, leaving 4 bases unmatched. The germline V gene encodes CDR1 SQVTM and CDR2 ANQGSEA. The CDR3 here is CSVVQGDQPQHF. The CDR3 nucleotides read TGCAGCGTAGTCCAGGGGGATCAGCCCCAGCATTTT.

The chain recombines TRBV28 with TRBJ2-3, with D unresolved. The germline V gene encodes CDR1 MDHEN and CDR2 SYDVKM. The V end lost 5 bases, the J end lost 4 bases, and 7 bases lay between the germline ends. The CDR3 is 12 residues long. The CDR3 bases are TGTGCCAGCAGTCCCCCTTCAGATACGCAGTATTTT. Amino acid sequence: CASSPPSDTQYF.

This clone was found a few times. V and J are TRBV5-1 and TRBJ1-2, with unresolved D. The CDR3 is made up of 14 amino acids. The germline V gene has CDR1 SGHRS and CDR2 YFSETQ. V lost 0 bases, J lost 4 bases, and 10 bases lay in between. For the CDR3, the DNA is TGCGCCAGCAGCTTGGAGGCGGTCTCCTATGGCTACACCTTC. Translation gives CASSLEAVSYGYTF.

This clone was observed a few times. The V and J genes are TRBV12-3 or TRBV12-4 and TRBJ2-1; 11 bases are a match to TRBD2. This CDR3 is 13 amino acids long. With 6 bases clipped from V and 13 bases from J, the junction kept 8 bases outside the gene matches. The CDR3 loop is CASSMGLAEDQFF. The DNA for the CDR3 is TGTGCCAGCAGCATGGGACTAGCGGAGGACCAGTTCTTC.

The V gene is TRBV7-3, the J gene TRBJ2-7; no reliable D call. Germline assignment: CDR1 SGHTA and CDR2 FQGTGA. Trimming removed 5 bases at V and 1 base at J, with 12 bases between. The CDR3 contains 14 residues. The CDR3, as DNA: TGTGCCAGCAGCCGCCAGGCCGATTCCTACGAGCAGTACTTC. This encodes CASSRQADSYEQYF.

This clone was counted between two and nine times. The chain recombines TRBV30 with TRBJ1-1; D not certain. The length of the CDR3 is 12 residues. Germline CDR1 and CDR2: GTSNPN and SVGIG (reference sequence). Trimming removed 5 bases at V and 7 bases at J, with 14 bases between. The DNA of the CDR3 is TGTGCCTGGGTAGAGGTAACTTATGAAGCTTTCTTT. The encoded protein is CAWVEVTYEAFF.

In DNA, the CDR3 is TGTGCCAGCTCCCACGACAGGGTGAACACCGGGGAGCTGTTTTTT. Translated: CASSHDRVNTGELFF. V and J are TRBV18 and TRBJ2-2; TRBD1 matches at 7 bases. The CDR3 spans 15 residues. Germline values: CDR1 KGHSH, CDR2 LQKENI. The junction had 5 bases not matched to a gene; V was cut back by 6 bases and J by 1 base.

The chain combines TRBV28 with TRBJ1-1; D gene uncertain. Per germline, CDR1 MDHEN and CDR2 SYDVKM. The CDR3 spans 15 residues. V lost 6 bases, J lost 3 bases, and 17 bases lay in between. The CDR3 bases are TGTGCCAGCAGCCTCCGGGTCGCGTGGGACACTGAAGCTTTCTTT. Protein: CASSLRVAWDTEAFF.

To note about this clone: A read error may produce the germline difference seen at one junction end. The J gene is TRBJ1-4, the V gene TRBV30, with D unclear. CDR1 and CDR2 (germline): GTSNPN, SVGIG (reference sequence). The CDR3 covers 11 residues. CDR3: CAWSRNEKLFF. CDR3 nucleotides: TGTGCCTGGAGCCGAAATGAAAAACTTTTTTTT.

The chain recombines TRBV24-1 with TRBJ1-1; 11 nucleotides line up with TRBD1. Trimming at V came to 3 bases and at J to 6 bases, leaving 5 bases not matched to a gene. The CDR3 consists of 15 residues. Per germline, CDR1 KGHDR and CDR2 SFDVKD. The CDR3 coding sequence is TGTGCCACCAGTGATGGACAGGGGGCGGTTGCTGAAGCTTTCTTT. This codes for CATSDGQGAVAEAFF.

This sequence joins TRBV19 and TRBJ1-1, with D unclear. Germline CDR1 reads LNHDA; CDR2 reads SQIVND (reference sequence). V lost 7 bases and J 5 bases, leaving 14 bases between the germline ends. This CDR3 contains 13 residues. The CDR3 DNA sequence: TGTGCCAGTATGGAGGTCTTAAGAACTGAAGCTTTCTTT. Encoded protein: CASMEVLRTEAFF.

The rearrangement joins TRBV4-1 to TRBJ1-4, with D unclear. The germline V gene has CDR1 MGHRA and CDR2 YSYEKL. The germline V and J ends were trimmed by 1 base and 8 bases, with 11 bases remaining between them. CDR3 length: 14 amino acids. CDR3 sequence reads: CASSQGARSEKLFF. The DNA for the CDR3 is TGCGCCAGCAGCCAAGGGGCCCGTTCCGAAAAACTGTTTTTT.

V usage is TRBV28 and J usage is TRBJ1-1; D gene ambiguous. V was cut by 6 bases and J by 4 bases, with 15 bases left in between. From germline, CDR1 is MDHEN and CDR2 SYDVKM. This CDR3 spans 14 amino acids. The CDR3 region is CASRLLQESTEAFF. Here the CDR3 DNA reads TGTGCCAGCAGGTTACTCCAGGAATCCACTGAAGCTTTCTTT.

CDR3 bases: TGCGCCAGCAGCCTGGGACAGACAAACACCATATATTTT. This gives the protein CASSLGQTNTIYF. The J gene is TRBJ1-3, the V gene TRBV5-1, with 7 bases lining up with TRBD1. The junction had 4 bases not matched to a gene; V was cut back by 4 bases and J by 6 bases. The CDR3 is 13 residues long. Germline CDR1 and CDR2: SGHRS and YFSETQ.

This chain connects TRBV5-1 to TRBJ1-1; D might be TRBD1 (6 bases). Germline CDR1 SGHRS, CDR2 YFSETQ. V was shortened by 0 bases and J by 4 bases, with 10 bases between the two germline ends. The CDR3 has 14 amino acids. CDR3 sequence: CASSLAGAATEAFF. For the CDR3, the DNA is TGCGCCAGCAGCTTGGCAGGGGCGGCCACTGAAGCTTTCTTT.

This chain uses TRBV27 with TRBJ1-5; D is unclear. CDR3 length equals 13 residues. Per the germline V gene, CDR1 is MNHEY and CDR2 is SMNVEV (reference sequence). Trimming pared 2 bases from V and 2 bases from J, leaving 4 bases between. For the CDR3, the DNA is TGTGCCAGCAGTTTAACGGGCAATCAGCCCCAGCATTTT. Its translation: CASSLTGNQPQHF.

This sequence joins TRBV7-2 and TRBJ2-7; 9 nucleotides agree with TRBD2. V lost 1 base and J lost 9; bases outside the gene matches: 10. Per the germline V gene, CDR1 is SGHTA and CDR2 is FQGNSA. The length of the CDR3 is 15 residues. CDR3 nucleotide sequence: TGTGCCAGCAGCTTAGTTTATAGCGGGAGCTCGGGGCAGTACTTC. Translated, it gives CASSLVYSGSSGQYF.

The genes are TRBV28 and TRBJ1-5; no reliable D call. V lost 6 bases to trimming and J lost 4 bases, with 13 bases between them. Looked up from germline, CDR1 is MDHEN and CDR2 is SYDVKM. This CDR3 is built from 14 residues. This chain's CDR3 is CASRLGGWNQPQHF. CDR3 DNA: TGTGCCAGCAGATTAGGAGGGTGGAATCAGCCCCAGCATTTT.

The chain recombines TRBV5-1 with TRBJ2-5; D might be TRBD1 (6 bases). The length of the CDR3 is 14 residues. V dropped 2 bases and J dropped 5 bases, with 13 bases sitting between them. The germline CDR1 and CDR2 sequences are SGHRS and YFSETQ. CDR3 residues: CASSFDRGWETQYF. The CDR3, as DNA: TGCGCCAGCAGCTTTGATAGGGGGTGGGAGACCCAGTACTTC.

This chain joins TRBV30 and TRBJ2-7, with D perhaps matching TRBD1 (6 bases). This CDR3 comprises 11 residues. The germline CDR1 and CDR2 sequences are GTSNPN and SVGIG (reference sequence). Trimming shortened V by 5 bases and J by 3 bases, and 8 bases separated the two germline ends. The CDR3 loop reads CAWGQNYEQYF. CDR3 bases: TGTGCCTGGGGACAGAACTACGAGCAGTACTTC.

This clone was found once. The chain employs TRBV19 and TRBJ2-3; possibly TRBD2 for D (5 bases). The V gene's germline CDR1 is LNHDA and CDR2 SQIVND (reference sequence). The ends were cut back, 6 bases at V and 0 bases at J, with 25 bases in the middle. The CDR3 has 19 amino acids. This chain's CDR3 is CASSYNILGVGGSTDTQYF. The CDR3 nucleotides read TGTGCCAGTAGCTATAACATCCTTGGTGTAGGAGGAAGCACAGATACGCAGTATTTT.

The rearrangement links TRBV19 to TRBJ1-4, with D uncertain. Germline CDR1 and CDR2: LNHDA and SQIVND (reference sequence). V shed 4 bases and J shed 0 bases, with 6 bases lying between them. There are 14 residues in the CDR3. CDR3 bases: TGTGCCAGTAGTAGGCAAGCAACTAATGAAAAACTGTTTTTT. It specifies CASSRQATNEKLFF.

This chain links TRBV5-1 with TRBJ1-4, with 7 bases aligning to TRBD1. This CDR3 contains 13 residues. CDR1 is SGHRS, CDR2 YFSETQ, per germline. V gave up 4 bases and J gave up 4 bases; unmatched junction bases: 1. The CDR3 DNA reads TGCGCCAGCAGCAGGGACAGTAATGAAAAACTGTTTTTT. Its protein product is CASSRDSNEKLFF.

The chain carries TRBV19 and TRBJ1-5, with 9 nucleotides matching TRBD1. V was pared by 5 bases and J by 7 bases, with 6 bases of the junction left unmatched. The germline gives CDR1 LNHDA, CDR2 SQIVND (reference sequence). The CDR3 extends over 14 amino acids. CDR3 amino acids: CASSGTGGEQPQHF. The CDR3, as DNA: TGTGCCAGTAGTGGAACAGGGGGCGAGCAGCCCCAGCATTTT.

This chain uses TRBV5-1 with TRBJ2-1, with D perhaps TRBD2 (6 bases). This CDR3 has 14 residues. V lost 0 bases, J lost 6 bases, and 10 bases lay in between. Germline values: CDR1 SGHRS, CDR2 YFSETQ. The CDR3 is CASSLGLDPNEQFF. CDR3 DNA sequence: TGCGCCAGCAGCTTGGGACTAGACCCCAATGAGCAGTTCTTC.

The chain is built from TRBV28 and TRBJ2-6; TRBD2 aligns across 14 bases. Germline V lookup: CDR1 MDHEN, CDR2 SYDVKM. The ends lost 5 bases at V and 9 bases at J; junction bases unmatched: 9. This CDR3 has 17 residues. The CDR3: CASSISGLAGAHNVLTF. In nucleotides, the CDR3 is TGTGCCAGCAGTATCTCGGGACTAGCGGGAGCACACAACGTCCTGACTTTC.